This TCR beta chain was found in a study of PD-L1 blockade in urothelial cancer. The CDR3 is 13 amino acids. CDR1 and CDR2 from the germline V gene are SGHTA and FQGTGA. Trimming left V 3 bases short and J 0 bases short, with 5 bases between. Study-wide results and caveats: When pretreatment blood TCR clonality was below the median, it predicted better survival.

With regard to this clone: Its specificity is not known.

Clones were read by immunoSEQ multiplex PCR, and TCRdb kept only the in-frame ones, dropping some. The repertoire includes 100,000 or so clones, about 89% of them detected once, and under 0.95% sits in the top ten. The J gene is TRBJ1-1, the V gene TRBV7-3; a weak D match, TRBD1 (5 bases). Sequences were derived from PBMCs, sampled around atezolizumab (anti-PD-L1) treatment. This clonotype was obtained from a woman of 80 years or more with urothelial cancer. The CDR3 here is CASSLTVNTEAFF. The CDR3 region has the DNA TGTGCCAGCAGCTTGACAGTGAACACTGAAGCTTTCTTT.